The 5 T cell receptor beta chains listed next were all sequenced from one sample in a study of blood T cell repertoires in COVID-19. The method was immunoSEQ multiplex PCR; TCRdb's version includes in-frame clones alone and lacks a portion of them. The sample carries about 100,000 clones, 70% to 80% recorded once. The sequenced sample was peripheral blood. The receptors here all came from a woman in her seventies with acute or convalescent COVID-19.

The chain employs TRBV2 and TRBJ2-1, with 13 nucleotides matching TRBD2. The CDR3 is 19 amino acids. Trimming cost V 5 bases and J 0 bases; bases outside gene matches: 10. Germline CDR1 SNHLY, CDR2 FYNNEI. The CDR3, as DNA: TGTGCCAGCAGTCGTCCGGGACTAGCGGGGCAGAGCTCCTACAATGAGCAGTTCTTC. The encoded protein is CASSRPGLAGQSSYNEQFF.

The rearrangement joins TRBV19 to TRBJ1-2, with no clear D. The germline V gene has CDR1 LNHDA and CDR2 SQIVND (reference sequence). There are 13 residues in the CDR3. The V and J ends lost 3 bases and 4 bases respectively, with 9 bases between them. This CDR3 reads CASSIGGFYGYTF. The CDR3 DNA reads TGTGCCAGTAGTATCGGCGGTTTCTATGGCTACACCTTC.

The rearrangement links TRBV5-6 to TRBJ1-2; TRBD1 might be the D (6 bases). Germline V gene data show CDR1 as SGHDT and CDR2 as YYEEEE. The CDR3 is made up of 13 amino acids. V was cut by 0 bases and J by 8 bases, with 11 bases left in between. The CDR3 sequence: CASSLETGLGYTF. CDR3 nucleotides: TGTGCCAGCAGCTTGGAGACAGGCCTCGGCTACACCTTC.

J is TRBJ2-7 and V is TRBV6-5; 9 nucleotides match TRBD1. Germline-derived CDR1 and CDR2 are MNHEY and SVGAGI. The ends lost 5 bases at V and 3 bases at J; junction bases unmatched: 5. There are 14 residues in the CDR3. Here the CDR3 DNA reads TGTGCCAGCAGTAGGACGGGACAGGGCTACGAGCAGTACGTC. Amino acid sequence: CASSRTGQGYEQYV.

CDR3 bases: TGTGCCAGCAGCGGGGACAGGCCAGAAGCTTTCTTT. Protein product: CASSGDRPEAFF. The chain combines TRBV11-2 with TRBJ1-1; TRBD1 aligns across 8 bases. The V segment lost 5 bases and the J segment 8 bases; nucleotides outside the gene matches: 4. The CDR3 sequence is 12 residues long. The germline gives CDR1 SGHAT, CDR2 FQNNGV.